The rows below give T cell receptor beta chains drawn from one sample of a study of blood T cell repertoires in COVID-19. Here immunoSEQ multiplex PCR was the method, and the copy in TCRdb shows in-frame clones only, minus some. Of more than 300,000 clones in the sample, approximately 91% are singletons; the top ten hold roughly 3.6%. Input material: PBMCs or T cells enriched from blood (not recorded which). Receptors originate from a woman in her 30s who had been exposed to COVID-19. CDR3s include the opening cysteine and the closing phenylalanine or tryptophan. Fields, in order: V gene, J gene, clone size, D gene, CDR3 DNA, CDR3 protein. The D gene is left open where the match is weak. The size of a clone is reported for some rows only, either as once, few or many, or as a class for expanded clones.

TRBV19	TRBJ1-1	-	-	TGTGCCACCCTCTTGGCCAACACTGAAGCTTTCTTT	CATLLANTEAFF
TRBV5-6	TRBJ2-7	-	TRBD1	TGTGCCAGCAGCTCAGGGGGACCCTACGAGCAGTACTTC	CASSSGGPYEQYF
TRBV20-1	TRBJ1-4	-	-	TGCAGTGCTGCGAATGGTGAAAAACTGTTTTTT	CSAANGEKLFF
TRBV29-1	TRBJ2-5	-	TRBD2	TGCAGCGTGTCGGGACTAGTGAGGGAGACCCAGTACTTC	CSVSGLVRETQYF
TRBV13	TRBJ1-4	once	TRBD1	TGTGCCAGCAGCTTAAGGACAGGGGGGATTTGGACTAATGAAAAACTGTTTTTT	CASSLRTGGIWTNEKLFF
TRBV9	TRBJ1-1	-	-	TGTGCCAGCAGCGTAGACATGAACACTGAAGCTTTCTTT	CASSVDMNTEAFF
TRBV11-2	TRBJ1-1	-	-	TGTGCCAGCAGCTTAGATTCGGGTACTGAAGCTTTCTTT	CASSLDSGTEAFF
TRBV5-8	TRBJ1-6	-	-	TGTGCCAGCAGCTTGCGTCAGGGGAGTGGGACCCTCCACTTT	CASSLRQGSGTLHF
TRBV18	TRBJ1-5	-	-	TGTGCCAGCTCACCACTAGCTGTTAGCAATCAGCCCCAGCATTTT	CASSPLAVSNQPQHF
TRBV7-8	TRBJ2-7	-	TRBD1	TGTGCCAGCAGCGGGGACAGGACCTACGAGCAGTACTTC	CASSGDRTYEQYF
TRBV24-1	TRBJ2-3	-	TRBD1	TGTGCCACCAGTGACCCCGGTGGGACAGGCTTTACAGATACGCAGTATTTT	CATSDPGGTGFTDTQYF
TRBV3-1/TRBV3-2	TRBJ1-2	-	TRBD1	TGTGCCAGCAGCCAAGGGGGGACAGGGGAAGGCTACACCTTC	CASSQGGTGEGYTF
TRBV10-1	TRBJ1-4	-	TRBD1	TGCGCCAGCAGGACACAGGGGGCGCATGAAAAACTGTTTTTT	CASRTQGAHEKLFF
TRBV9	TRBJ1-2	-	-	TGTGCCAGCAGCGTAGGTGGGACATCTAACTATGGCTACACCTTC	CASSVGGTSNYGYTF